This T cell receptor beta chain came from a study of graft-versus-host responses after intestinal transplantation. Generated by immunoSEQ multiplex PCR, the TCRdb table keeps only in-frame clones and is missing some. The sample includes just under 100,000 clones, about 93% of them seen just once. This clone was detected only once. CDR1 MNHEY and CDR2 SMNVEV come from the germline V gene (reference sequence). This CDR3 contains 14 residues. Trimming shortened V by 1 base and J by 6 bases, and 7 bases separated the two germline ends. The sequence came from a human patient who received an intestinal transplant, so some T cells may come from the graft donor. The chain employs TRBV27 and TRBJ1-6; no firm D call. The sample here was PBMCs, taken about 450 days after intestinal transplant. CDR3 protein: CASSLLGGNSPLHF. The CDR3 bases are TGTGCCAGCAGTTTATTGGGTGGTAATTCACCCCTCCACTTT.